This TCR beta chain was retrieved from a study of T cell responses to AZD1222 COVID-19 vaccine. Findings and limits, study-wide: Nearly half of spike-specific TCRs reportedly go after variant regions that carry no mutations.

The germline V and J ends were trimmed by 3 bases and 1 base, with 7 bases remaining between them. Germline V CDR1 and CDR2: MNHEY, SMNVEV (reference sequence). This CDR3 contains 14 residues. About this clone itself: Antigen specificity is unknown.

Assay used: immunoSEQ multiplex PCR; TCRdb lists only in-frame clones, some missing. This table has roughly 200,000 clones, around 94% appearing once. The sequence came from an adult who received the MenACWY meningococcal vaccine as a control. The chain recombines TRBV27 with TRBJ1-5; D remains unclear. The specimen was peripheral blood, collected 28 days after the second dose of the MenACWY control vaccine. The CDR3 here is CASSFDGSNQPQHF. CDR3 nucleotides: TGTGCCAGCAGTTTCGACGGCAGCAATCAGCCCCAGCATTTT.